This T cell receptor (beta chain) was sequenced in a study of spatial heterogeneity in lung cancer. Background on the study: As counted in raw reads, each unique TCR and UMI combination appeared more than ten times on average.

Many counts were recorded for this clonotype. TCR cDNA molecules each had a unique molecular identifier. TCRdb independently ran MiXCR on the 5' RACE reads; one entry per CDR3 protein. The top ten hold over 8.5% of the sample, which has about 48,000 distinct CDR3 sequences, approximately 5.3% seen once. Germline V lookup: CDR1 SGDLS, CDR2 YYNGEE. The length of the CDR3 is 17 residues. V was pared by 3 bases and J by 4 bases, with 17 bases between. Time point reported: sample taken at primary tumor resection. There were 72 donors, all of them untreated patients with early-stage non-small cell lung cancer. Frozen PBMC, nontumor lung or tumor provided whole RNA, which was sequenced unsorted.

Sample: PBMCs, taken at surgery. The chain uses TRBV9 and TRBJ2-6; tentatively, D is TRBD1 (5 bases). This clonotype was obtained from a male donor with early-stage non-small cell lung cancer. Here the CDR3 reads CASSASRVLTGANVLTF. The CDR3 DNA reads TGTGCCAGCAGCGCGTCCAGGGTATTAACCGGGGCCAACGTCCTGACTTTC.